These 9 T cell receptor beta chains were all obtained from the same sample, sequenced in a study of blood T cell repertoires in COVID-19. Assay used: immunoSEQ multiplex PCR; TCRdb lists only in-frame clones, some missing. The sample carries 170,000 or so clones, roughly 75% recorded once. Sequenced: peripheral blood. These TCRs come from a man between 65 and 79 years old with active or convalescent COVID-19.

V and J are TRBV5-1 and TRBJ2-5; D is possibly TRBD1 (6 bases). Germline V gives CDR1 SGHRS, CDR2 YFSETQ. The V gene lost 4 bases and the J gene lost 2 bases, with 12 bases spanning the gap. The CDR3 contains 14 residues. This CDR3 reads CASSTWTVQETQYF. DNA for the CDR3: TGCGCCAGCAGCACATGGACAGTTCAAGAGACCCAGTACTTC. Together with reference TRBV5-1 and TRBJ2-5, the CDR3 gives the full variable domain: KAGVTQTPRYLIKTRGQQVTLSCSPISGHRSVSWYQQTPGQGLQFLFEYFSETQRNKGNFPGRFSGRQFSNSRSEMNVSTLELGDSALYLCASSTWTVQETQYFGPGTRLLVL.

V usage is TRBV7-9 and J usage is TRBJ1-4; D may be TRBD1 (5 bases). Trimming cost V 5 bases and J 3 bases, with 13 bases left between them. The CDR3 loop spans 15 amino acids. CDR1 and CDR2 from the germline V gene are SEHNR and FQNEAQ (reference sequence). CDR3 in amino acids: CASSPGGYANEKLFF. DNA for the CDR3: TGTGCCAGCAGCCCCGGGGGTTACGCTAATGAAAAACTGTTTTTT. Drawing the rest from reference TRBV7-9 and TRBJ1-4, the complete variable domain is DTGVSQNPRHKITKRGQNVTFRCDPISEHNRLYWYRQTLGQGPEFLTYFQNEAQLEKSRLLSDRFSAERPKGSFSTLEIQRTEQGDSAMYLCASSPGGYANEKLFFGSGTQLSVL.

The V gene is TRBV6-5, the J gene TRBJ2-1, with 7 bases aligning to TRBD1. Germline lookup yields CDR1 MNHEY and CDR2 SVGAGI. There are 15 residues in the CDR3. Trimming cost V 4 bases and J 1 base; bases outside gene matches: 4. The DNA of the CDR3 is TGTGCCAGCAGTTTCGACAGGGATTCCTACAATGAGCAGTTCTTC. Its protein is CASSFDRDSYNEQFF.

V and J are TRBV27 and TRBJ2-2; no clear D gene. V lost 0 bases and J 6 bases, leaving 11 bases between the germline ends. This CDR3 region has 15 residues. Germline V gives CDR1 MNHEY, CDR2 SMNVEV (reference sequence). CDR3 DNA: TGTGCCAGCAGTTTATCCTTTAGCAATCCCGGGGAGCTGTTTTTT. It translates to CASSLSFSNPGELFF.

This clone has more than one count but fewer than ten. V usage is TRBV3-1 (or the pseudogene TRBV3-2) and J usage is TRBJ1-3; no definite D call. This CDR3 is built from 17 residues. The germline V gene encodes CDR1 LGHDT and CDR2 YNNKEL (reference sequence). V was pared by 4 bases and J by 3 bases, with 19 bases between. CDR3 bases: TGTGCCAGCAGCCCAGGTCGAGCAGGAATTTATGGAAACACCATATATTTT. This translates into CASSPGRAGIYGNTIYF.

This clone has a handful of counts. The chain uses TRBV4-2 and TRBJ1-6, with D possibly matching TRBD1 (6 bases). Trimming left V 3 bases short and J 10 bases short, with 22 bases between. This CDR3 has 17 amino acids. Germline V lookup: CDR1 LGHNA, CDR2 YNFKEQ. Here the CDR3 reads CASSHRSAGTDRSPLHF. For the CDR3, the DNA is TGTGCCAGCAGCCACCGATCTGCCGGGACGGACAGATCACCCCTCCACTTT.

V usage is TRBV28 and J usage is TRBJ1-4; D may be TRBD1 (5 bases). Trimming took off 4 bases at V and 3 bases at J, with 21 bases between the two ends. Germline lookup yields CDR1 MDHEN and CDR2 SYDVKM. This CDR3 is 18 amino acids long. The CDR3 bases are TGTGCCAGCAGTTCTGACAGTTGGGCTTATGGTGCTAATGAAAAACTGTTTTTT. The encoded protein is CASSSDSWAYGANEKLFF. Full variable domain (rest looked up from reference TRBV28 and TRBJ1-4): DVKVTQSSRYLVKRTGEKVFLECVQDMDHENMFWYRQDPGLGLRLIYFSYDVKMKEKGDIPEGYSVSREKKERFSLILESASTNQTSMYLCASSSDSWAYGANEKLFFGSGTQLSVL.

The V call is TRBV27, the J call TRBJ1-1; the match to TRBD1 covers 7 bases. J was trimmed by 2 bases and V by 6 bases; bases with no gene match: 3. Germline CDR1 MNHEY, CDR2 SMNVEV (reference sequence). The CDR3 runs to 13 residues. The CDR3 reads CASRGTANTEAFF. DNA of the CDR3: TGTGCCAGCAGGGGGACAGCAAACACTGAAGCTTTCTTT.

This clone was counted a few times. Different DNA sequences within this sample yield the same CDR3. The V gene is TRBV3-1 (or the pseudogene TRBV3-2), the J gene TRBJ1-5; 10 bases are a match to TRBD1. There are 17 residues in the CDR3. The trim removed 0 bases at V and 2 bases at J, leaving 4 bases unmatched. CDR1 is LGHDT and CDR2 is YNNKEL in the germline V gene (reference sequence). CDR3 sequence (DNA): TGTGCCAGCAGCCAAGACTCCGGGACAGGGGGCAATCAGCCCCAGCATTTT. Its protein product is CASSQDSGTGGNQPQHF.